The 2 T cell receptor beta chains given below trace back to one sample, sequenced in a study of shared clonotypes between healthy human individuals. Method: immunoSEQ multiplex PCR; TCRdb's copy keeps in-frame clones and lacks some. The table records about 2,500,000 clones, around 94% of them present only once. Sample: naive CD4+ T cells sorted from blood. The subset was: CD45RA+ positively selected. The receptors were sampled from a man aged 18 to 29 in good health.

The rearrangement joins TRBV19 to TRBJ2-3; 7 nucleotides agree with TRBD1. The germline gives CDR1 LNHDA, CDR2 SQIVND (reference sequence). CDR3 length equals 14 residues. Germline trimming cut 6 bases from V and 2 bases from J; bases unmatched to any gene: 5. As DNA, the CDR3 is TGTGCCAGTAGCAGACAGGGATACACAGATACGCAGTATTTT. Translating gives CASSRQGYTDTQYF. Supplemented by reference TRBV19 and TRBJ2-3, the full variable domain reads DGGITQSPKYLFRKEGQNVTLSCEQNLNHDAMYWYRQDPGQGLRLIYYSQIVNDFQKGDIAEGYSVSREKKESFPLTVTSAQKNPTAFYLCASSRQGYTDTQYFGPGTRLTVL.

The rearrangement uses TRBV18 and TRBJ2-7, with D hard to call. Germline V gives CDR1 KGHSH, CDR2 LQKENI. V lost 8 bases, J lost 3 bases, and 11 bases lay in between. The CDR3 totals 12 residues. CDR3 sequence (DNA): TGTGCCAGCCGCGTCGCTGTCTACGAGCAGTACTTC. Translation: CASRVAVYEQYF.